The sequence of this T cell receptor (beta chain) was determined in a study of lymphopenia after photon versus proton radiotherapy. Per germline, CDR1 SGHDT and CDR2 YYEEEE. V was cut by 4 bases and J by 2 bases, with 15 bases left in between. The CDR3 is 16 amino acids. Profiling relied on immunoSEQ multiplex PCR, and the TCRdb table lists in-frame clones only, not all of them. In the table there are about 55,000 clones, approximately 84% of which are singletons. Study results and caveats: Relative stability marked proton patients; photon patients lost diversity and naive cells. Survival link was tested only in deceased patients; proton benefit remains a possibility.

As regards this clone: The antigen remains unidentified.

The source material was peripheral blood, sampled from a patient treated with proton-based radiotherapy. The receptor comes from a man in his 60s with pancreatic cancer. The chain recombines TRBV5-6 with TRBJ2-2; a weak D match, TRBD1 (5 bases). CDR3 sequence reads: CASSNYRSQNTGELFF. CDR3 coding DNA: TGTGCCAGCAGCAACTACAGGAGCCAAAACACCGGGGAGCTGTTTTTT. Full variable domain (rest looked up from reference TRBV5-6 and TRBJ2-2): DAGVTQSPTHLIKTRGQQVTLRCSPKSGHDTVSWYQQALGQGPQFIFQYYEEEERQRGNFPDRFSGHQFPNYSSELNVNALLLGDSALYLCASSNYRSQNTGELFFGEGSRLTVL.